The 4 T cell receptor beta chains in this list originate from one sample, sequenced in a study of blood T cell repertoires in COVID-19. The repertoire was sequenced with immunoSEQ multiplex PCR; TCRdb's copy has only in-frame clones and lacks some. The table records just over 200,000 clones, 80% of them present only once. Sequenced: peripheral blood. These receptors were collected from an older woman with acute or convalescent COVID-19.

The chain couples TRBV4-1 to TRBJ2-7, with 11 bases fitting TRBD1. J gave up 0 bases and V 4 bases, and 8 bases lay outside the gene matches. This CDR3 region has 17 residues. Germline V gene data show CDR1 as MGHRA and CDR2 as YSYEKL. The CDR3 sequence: CASSRGQGDPISYEQYF. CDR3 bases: TGCGCCAGCAGCCGGGGACAGGGGGACCCGATCTCCTACGAGCAGTACTTC.

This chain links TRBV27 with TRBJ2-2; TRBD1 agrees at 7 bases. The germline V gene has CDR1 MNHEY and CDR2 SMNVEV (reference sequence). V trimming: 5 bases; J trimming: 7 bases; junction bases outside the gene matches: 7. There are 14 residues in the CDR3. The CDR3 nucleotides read TGTGCCAGCAGTCACAGGGGATATGACGGGGAGCTGTTTTTT. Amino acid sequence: CASSHRGYDGELFF.

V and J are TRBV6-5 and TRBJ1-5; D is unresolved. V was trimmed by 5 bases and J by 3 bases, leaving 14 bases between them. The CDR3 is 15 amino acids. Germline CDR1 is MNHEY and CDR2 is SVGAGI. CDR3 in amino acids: CASSPLAGPNQPQHF. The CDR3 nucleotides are TGTGCCAGCAGTCCCCTGGCGGGCCCCAATCAGCCCCAGCATTTT.

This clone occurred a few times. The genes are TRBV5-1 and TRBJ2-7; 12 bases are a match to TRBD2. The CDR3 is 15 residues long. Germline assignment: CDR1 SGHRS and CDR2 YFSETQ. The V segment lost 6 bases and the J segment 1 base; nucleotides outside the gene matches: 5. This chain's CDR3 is CASNPLAGGSYEQYF. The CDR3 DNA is TGCGCCAGCAACCCACTAGCGGGAGGATCCTACGAGCAGTACTTC.